This T cell receptor beta chain was found in a study of blood T cells in healthy people across ages. The overall study: Using template switching, researchers captured about one barcoded beta molecule for each two T cells.

Germline values: CDR1 SQVTM, CDR2 ANQGSEA. With 4 bases clipped from V and 0 bases from J, the junction kept 6 bases outside the gene matches. This CDR3 comprises 14 residues. This clonotype was picked up many times. The antigen remains unidentified. Study-level points and caveats: Strong correlation linked observed beta diversity and percent naive T cells. Not knowing donor CMV status may have confounded expanded clonotype changes.

Next came a second PCR, run for about 7 to 12 cycles, which used a sample-barcoded 5' primer along with a J-beta primer mix. One entry per CDR3 protein, called by TCRdb with MiXCR from the 5' RACE reads. The profile covers about 600,000 distinct CDR3 sequences, with roughly 43% appearing a single time and around 24% taken by the ten largest. Donor samples were obtained from healthy Caucasian individuals from Russia, aged about 6 to 95. Sequenced material: blood. This chain joins TRBV29-1 and TRBJ2-7, with 7 bases fitting TRBD2. The TCR originated in an elderly man in good health. The DNA of the CDR3 is TGCAGCGTTGCGGGGGGTCCCCTCTCCTACGAGCAGTACTTC. This gives the protein CSVAGGPLSYEQYF.